A single sample gave rise to the 17 T cell receptor beta chains below, sequenced in a study of CD8+CD57+ T cells in acquired aplastic anemia (dated by TCRdb to about 2018). Patients chosen for sequencing had shown expansion of CD8+CD57+ cells by flow cytometry. These reads were obtained on an Illumina HiSeq 2000. Profiling of TCR beta VDJ combinations and CDR3 sequences used genomic DNA as the template. Through fastp at Q25 and MiXCR, TCRdb rebuilt clones from the public reads, retaining in-frame beta chains. Identical CDR3 proteins give one entry, which carries the most common genes and DNA. The sample contains 150,000 to 200,000 distinct CDR3 sequences, about 45% of them found a single time. Together, the top ten hold about 3% of the sample. The sequenced sample consisted of sorted CD4+, CD8+, or CD8+CD57+ T cells (not recorded which) from PBMCs. The receptors were sampled from a human donor with aplastic anemia.

Ten or more counts support this clonotype. The chain has TRBV7-2 and TRBJ2-1; D call uncertain. Germline values: CDR1 SGHTA, CDR2 FQGNSA. This CDR3 region has 13 residues. V was trimmed by 1 base and J by 6 bases, leaving 7 bases between them. The CDR3 region has the DNA TGTGCCAGCAGCTTAGGGCCGCTCAATGAGCAGTTCTTC. Its translation is CASSLGPLNEQFF.

J is TRBJ1-5 and V is TRBV28; D perhaps matches TRBD1 (5 bases). This CDR3 region has 13 residues. Germline values: CDR1 MDHEN, CDR2 SYDVKM. Trimming pared 4 bases from V and 7 bases from J, leaving 11 bases between. CDR3 region: CASSYRGDQPQHF. The DNA of the CDR3 is TGTGCCAGCAGTTATAGGGGTGACCAGCCCCAGCATTTT. The variable domain in full, with the rest retrieved from reference TRBV28 and TRBJ1-5, is DVKVTQSSRYLVKRTGEKVFLECVQDMDHENMFWYRQDPGLGLRLIYFSYDVKMKEKGDIPEGYSVSREKKERFSLILESASTNQTSMYLCASSYRGDQPQHFGDGTRLSIL.

This chain joins TRBV28 and TRBJ2-7; 7 nucleotides agree with TRBD1. This CDR3 contains 16 residues. Trimming cost V 4 bases and J 1 base; bases outside gene matches: 10. Germline V CDR1 and CDR2: MDHEN, SYDVKM. Here the CDR3 DNA reads TGTGCCAGCAGTTCCCTCCCGGACAGGATTTCCTACGAGCAGTACTTC. It translates to CASSSLPDRISYEQYF.

This clonotype was seen only a few times. This could be a read error, since a much larger clone is one nucleotide away. The chain couples TRBV20-1 to TRBJ1-1; 7 bases agree with TRBD1. This CDR3 spans 14 amino acids. Germline lookup yields CDR1 DFQATT and CDR2 SNEGSKA (reference sequence). In nucleotides, the CDR3 is TGCAGTGCTAGAGATCCCAGGGGGGGCACTGGAGCTTTCTTT. Protein sequence: CSARDPRGGTGAFF.

This clonotype was seen repeatedly, ten times or more. J is TRBJ1-2 and V is TRBV19; 7 bases match TRBD1. V was clipped by 1 base and J by 4 bases; unmatched bases: 3. Germline CDR1 LNHDA, CDR2 SQIVND (reference sequence). The CDR3 is 14 residues long. In DNA, the CDR3 is TGTGCCAGTAGTATAGTACAGGGGCTCTATGGCTACACCTTC. Translation gives CASSIVQGLYGYTF.

This clonotype occurred many times. The J gene is TRBJ1-4, the V gene TRBV2; 10 nucleotides agree with TRBD1. Germline values: CDR1 SNHLY, CDR2 FYNNEI. The CDR3 contains 16 residues. J was trimmed by 4 bases and V by 5 bases; bases with no gene match: 7. CDR3 in amino acids: CASSLRQGASNEKLFF. DNA of the CDR3: TGTGCCAGCAGTCTCCGACAGGGGGCGAGTAATGAAAAACTGTTTTTT.

V gene TRBV19 combines with J gene TRBJ1-2; tentative D call: TRBD1 (6 bases). V was cut by 0 bases and J by 4 bases, with 9 bases left in between. The CDR3 sequence is 14 residues long. Germline values: CDR1 LNHDA, CDR2 SQIVND (reference sequence). The CDR3 protein is CASSIDQGTYGYTF. The CDR3, as DNA: TGTGCCAGTAGTATAGATCAGGGGACCTATGGCTACACCTTC.

V is TRBV15 and J is TRBJ1-1, with D hard to call. The germline V gene encodes CDR1 LNHNV and CDR2 YYDKDF (reference sequence). V lost 0 bases and J 4 bases, leaving 12 bases between the germline ends. The CDR3 consists of 15 residues. CDR3 coding DNA: TGTGCCACCAGCAGAGATCAAGGTCTCGGCACTGAAGCTTTCTTT. Protein product: CATSRDQGLGTEAFF.

This chain connects TRBV7-9 to TRBJ2-7; a weak D match, TRBD2 (6 bases). Germline lookup yields CDR1 SEHNR and CDR2 FQNEAQ (reference sequence). This CDR3 comprises 12 residues. V lost 5 bases and J lost 10, with 15 bases in between. Written as DNA, the CDR3 is TGTGCCAGCAGCCCCGGGAGACCACAACAGTACTTC. This codes for CASSPGRPQQYF. Full variable domain (outside the CDR3, taken from reference TRBV7-9 and TRBJ2-7): DTGVSQNPRHKITKRGQNVTFRCDPISEHNRLYWYRQTLGQGPEFLTYFQNEAQLEKSRLLSDRFSAERPKGSFSTLEIQRTEQGDSAMYLCASSPGRPQQYFGPGTRLTVT.

Of note for this clonotype: Possible read error: a much larger clone is one base away. The chain combines TRBV7-8 with TRBJ2-1; the match to TRBD2 covers 9 bases. Trimming removed 4 bases from V and 4 bases from J; junction bases left unmatched: 8. CDR3 length: 16 residues. CDR1 SGHVS and CDR2 FQNEAQ come from the germline V gene. The CDR3 bases are TGTGCCAGCAGCTCCCCGACTAGCGGAGATTACAATGAGCAGTTCTTC. It is translated as CASSSPTSGDYNEQFF.

In regard to this clonotype: A much more abundant neighbour one base away suggests this may be a read error. The rearrangement uses TRBV12-5 and TRBJ2-7; D call uncertain. Per the germline V gene, CDR1 is LGHNT and CDR2 is FRNRAP. The CDR3 extends over 15 amino acids. Trimming took off 5 bases at V and 6 bases at J, with 20 bases between the two ends. The DNA of the CDR3 is TGTGCTAGTGGTGTCTCTGACGTGAGATTGGGCGAGCAGTACTTC. Its protein product is CASGVSDVRLGEQYF. Drawing the rest from reference TRBV12-5 and TRBJ2-7, the complete variable domain is DARVTQTPRHKVTEMGQEVTMRCQPILGHNTVFWYRQTMMQGLELLAYFRNRAPLDDSGMPKDRFSAEMPDATLATLKIQPSEPRDSAVYFCASGVSDVRLGEQYFGPGTRLTVT.

This chain joins TRBV19 and TRBJ1-5, with a weak D call TRBD1 (5 bases). Germline CDR1 reads LNHDA; CDR2 reads SQIVND (reference sequence). Trimming left V 6 bases short and J 0 bases short, with 6 bases between. The length of the CDR3 is 13 residues. CDR3 nucleotide sequence: TGTGCCAGTAGCGACAGTAGCAATCAGCCCCAGCATTTT. Translated, it gives CASSDSSNQPQHF.

This clonotype was picked up one time. With a much larger clone just one base away, this may be a read error. The missing conserved phenylalanine or tryptophan at the end of this CDR3 makes a read error likely. The chain employs TRBV2 and TRBJ2-7; 9 bases align to TRBD2. The CDR3 sequence is 16 residues long. The germline gives CDR1 SNHLY, CDR2 FYNNEI. V lost 5 bases to trimming and J lost 2 bases; unmatched junction nucleotides: 10. Here the CDR3 reads CASSYGRLAEAYEQYS. Here the CDR3 DNA reads TGTGCCAGCAGTTACGGTAGACTAGCGGAGGCCTACGAGCAGTACTCC.

The chain combines TRBV10-3 with TRBJ2-7; 8 nucleotides align to TRBD1. V lost 0 bases and J lost 5; bases outside the gene matches: 6. This CDR3 has 15 residues. The germline CDR1 and CDR2 sequences are ENHRY and SYGVKD. CDR3 protein: CAISESRAGGNEQYF. DNA of the CDR3: TGTGCCATCAGTGAGTCGAGGGCAGGGGGCAACGAGCAGTACTTC.

On this clonotype itself: Just one base apart from a much larger clone, this may be a read error. The V call is TRBV9, the J call TRBJ2-2; 9 bases are a match to TRBD2. The CDR3 runs 18 residues. From germline, CDR1 is SGDLS and CDR2 YYNGEE. CDR3 sequence: CASSVVDSGSANTGELLF. Written as DNA, the CDR3 is TGTGCCAGCAGCGTAGTCGATAGCGGGAGCGCGAACACCGGGGAGCTGCTTTTT.

The V and J genes are TRBV20-1 and TRBJ1-1; 10 nucleotides match TRBD1. CDR3 length: 12 amino acids. V gave up 5 bases and J gave up 9 bases; unmatched junction bases: 6. The germline V gene encodes CDR1 DFQATT and CDR2 SNEGSKA (reference sequence). CDR3 in amino acids: CSAVRQGAQAFF. Written as DNA, the CDR3 is TGCAGTGCTGTACGACAGGGGGCGCAAGCTTTCTTT.

In its sample, this clonotype was seen many times. The gene calls are TRBV4-3 and TRBJ2-1; tentative D call: TRBD2 (5 bases). Germline V CDR1 and CDR2: LGHNA, YSLEER. Deletions cut 4 bases from V and 7 bases from J, with 11 bases between. The CDR3 is made up of 13 amino acids. DNA for the CDR3: TGCGCCAGCAGCCCGGGGTCTGAAAATGAGCAGTTCTTC. Protein product: CASSPGSENEQFF.